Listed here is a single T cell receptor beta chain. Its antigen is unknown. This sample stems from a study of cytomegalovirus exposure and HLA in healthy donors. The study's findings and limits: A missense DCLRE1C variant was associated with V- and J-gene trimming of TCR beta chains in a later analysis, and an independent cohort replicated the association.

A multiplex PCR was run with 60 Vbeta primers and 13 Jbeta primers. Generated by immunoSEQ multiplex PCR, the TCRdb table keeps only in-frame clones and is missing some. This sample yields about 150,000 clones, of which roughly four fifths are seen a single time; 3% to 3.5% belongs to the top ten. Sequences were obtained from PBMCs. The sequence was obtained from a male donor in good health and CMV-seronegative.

The DNA for the CDR3 is TGTGCCAGCAGCCCCCTCGGGACATCAGCTTACAATGAGCAGTTCTTC. This encodes CASSPLGTSAYNEQFF. The rearrangement uses TRBV7-6 and TRBJ2-1, with D possibly matching TRBD1 (6 bases). This CDR3 region has 16 residues. V lost 5 bases to trimming and J lost 4 bases, with 18 bases between them. Germline V gene sequence: CDR1 SGHVS, CDR2 FNYEAQ.